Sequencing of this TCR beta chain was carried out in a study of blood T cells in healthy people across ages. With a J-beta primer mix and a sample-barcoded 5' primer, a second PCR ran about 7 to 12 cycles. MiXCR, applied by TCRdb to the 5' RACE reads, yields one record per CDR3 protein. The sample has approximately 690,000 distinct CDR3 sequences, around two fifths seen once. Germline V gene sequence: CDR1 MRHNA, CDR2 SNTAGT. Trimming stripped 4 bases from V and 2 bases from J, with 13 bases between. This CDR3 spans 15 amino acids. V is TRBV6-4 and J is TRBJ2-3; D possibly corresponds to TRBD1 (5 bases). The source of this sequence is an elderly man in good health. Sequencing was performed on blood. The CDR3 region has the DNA TGTGCCAGCAGTGCCCAGGGTTCTCACACAGATACGCAGTATTTT. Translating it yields CASSAQGSHTDTQYF.